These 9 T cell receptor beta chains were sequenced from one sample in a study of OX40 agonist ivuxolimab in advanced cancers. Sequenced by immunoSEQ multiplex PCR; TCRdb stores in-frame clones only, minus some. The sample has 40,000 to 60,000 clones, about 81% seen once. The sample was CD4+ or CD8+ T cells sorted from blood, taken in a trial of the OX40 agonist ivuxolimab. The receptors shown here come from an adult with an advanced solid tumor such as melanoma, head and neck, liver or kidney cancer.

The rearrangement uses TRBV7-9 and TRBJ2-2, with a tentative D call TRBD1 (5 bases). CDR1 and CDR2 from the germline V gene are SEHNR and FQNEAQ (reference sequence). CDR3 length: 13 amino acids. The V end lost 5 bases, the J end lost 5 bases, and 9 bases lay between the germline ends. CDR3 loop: CASSLRQTGELFF. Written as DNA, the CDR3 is TGTGCCAGCAGCCTTCGACAGACCGGGGAGCTGTTTTTT.

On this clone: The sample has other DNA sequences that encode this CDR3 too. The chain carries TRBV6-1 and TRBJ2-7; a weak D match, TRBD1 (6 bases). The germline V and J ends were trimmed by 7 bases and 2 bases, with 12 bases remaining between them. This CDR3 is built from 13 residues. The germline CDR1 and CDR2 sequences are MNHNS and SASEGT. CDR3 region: CASIPGAAYEQYF. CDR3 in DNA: TGTGCCAGCATTCCAGGGGCGGCCTACGAGCAGTACTTC.

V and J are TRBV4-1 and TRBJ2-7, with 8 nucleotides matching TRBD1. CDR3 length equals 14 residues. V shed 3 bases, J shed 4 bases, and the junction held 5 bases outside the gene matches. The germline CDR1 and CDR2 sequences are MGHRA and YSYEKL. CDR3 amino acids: CASSQTTGDYEQYF. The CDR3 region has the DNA TGCGCCAGCAGCCAGACGACAGGGGATTACGAGCAGTACTTC.

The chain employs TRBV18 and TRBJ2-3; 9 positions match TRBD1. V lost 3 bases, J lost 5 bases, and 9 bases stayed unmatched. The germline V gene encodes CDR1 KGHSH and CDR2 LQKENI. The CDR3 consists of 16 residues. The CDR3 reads CASSPPGQGRRDTQYF. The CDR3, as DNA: TGTGCCAGCTCACCTCCGGGACAGGGACGTCGAGATACGCAGTATTTT.

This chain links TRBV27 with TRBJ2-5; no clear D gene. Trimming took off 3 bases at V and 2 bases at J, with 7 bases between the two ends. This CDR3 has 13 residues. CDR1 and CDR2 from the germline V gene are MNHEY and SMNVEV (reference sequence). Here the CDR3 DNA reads TGTGCCAGCAGTTTTAGATCACAAGAGACCCAGTACTTC. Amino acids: CASSFRSQETQYF.

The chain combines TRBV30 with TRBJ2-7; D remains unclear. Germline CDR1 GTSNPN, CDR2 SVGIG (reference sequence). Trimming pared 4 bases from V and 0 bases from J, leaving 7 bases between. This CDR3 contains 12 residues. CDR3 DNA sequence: TGTGCCTGGACGACGAGCTCCTACGAGCAGTACTTC. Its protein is CAWTTSSYEQYF. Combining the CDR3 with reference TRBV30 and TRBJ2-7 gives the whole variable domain SQTIHQWPATLVQPVGSPLSLECTVEGTSNPNLYWYRQAAGRGLQLLFYSVGIGQISSEVPQNLSASRPQDRQFILSSKKLLLSDSGFYLCAWTTSSYEQYFGPGTRLTVT.

In DNA, the CDR3 is TGTGCCAGCAGCTTCTCAGGAAATGAGCAGTTCTTC. This gives the protein CASSFSGNEQFF. The rearrangement joins TRBV7-2 to TRBJ2-1; no clear D gene. The CDR3 is made up of 12 amino acids. V was trimmed by 3 bases and J by 7 bases, leaving 7 bases between them. The germline V gene encodes CDR1 SGHTA and CDR2 FQGNSA. The whole variable domain, filled in from reference TRBV7-2 and TRBJ2-1, reads GAGVSQSPSNKVTEKGKDVELRCDPISGHTALYWYRQSLGQGLEFLIYFQGNSAPDKSGLPSDRFSAERTGGSVSTLTIQRTQQEDSAVYLCASSFSGNEQFFGPGTRLTVL.

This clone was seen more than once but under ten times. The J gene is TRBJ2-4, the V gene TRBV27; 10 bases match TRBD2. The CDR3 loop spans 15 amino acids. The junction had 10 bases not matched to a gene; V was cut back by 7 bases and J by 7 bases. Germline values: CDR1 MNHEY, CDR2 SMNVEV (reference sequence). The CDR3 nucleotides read TGTGCCAGCACCTCTCTTGGAGCGGGAGGGAACATTCAGTACTTC. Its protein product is CASTSLGAGGNIQYF.

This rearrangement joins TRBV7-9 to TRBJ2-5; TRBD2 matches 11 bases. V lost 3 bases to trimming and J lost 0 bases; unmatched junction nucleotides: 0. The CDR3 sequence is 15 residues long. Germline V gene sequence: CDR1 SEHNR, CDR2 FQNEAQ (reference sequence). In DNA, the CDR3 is TGTGCCAGCAGCTTGACTAGCGGGGACCAAGAGACCCAGTACTTC. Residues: CASSLTSGDQETQYF.